The entry below describes one T cell receptor beta chain. As yet, its antigen is unknown. This entry belongs to a study of Ad26.COV2.S vaccination and SARS-CoV-2 variants. V was shortened by 4 bases and J by 0 bases, with 13 bases between the two germline ends. The CDR3 length is 16 residues. Per the germline V gene, CDR1 is SGHRS and CDR2 is YFSETQ. Study-level points and caveats: Vaccinees and placebo recipients showed similar non-spike TCR breadth. Spike-specific CD8+ and CD4+ T cell responses reportedly showed substantial breadth after vaccination. Placebo recipients had lower spike-specific TCR breadth than vaccine recipients. Possibly, TCR breadth and depth analyses underestimated total T cell responses.

Clones were sequenced by immunoSEQ multiplex PCR, and TCRdb holds only the in-frame ones, with some missing. The sample records roughly 100,000 clones, around 82% being singletons. The chain joins TRBV5-1 to TRBJ2-2; no clear D. This sample comprised peripheral blood, obtained after recovery from COVID-19. The TCR originated in a human donor who had recovered from COVID-19. This chain's CDR3 is CASSLTRTANTGELFF. CDR3 coding DNA: TGCGCCAGCAGCCTAACCCGGACGGCGAACACCGGGGAGCTGTTTTTT.